Following are 28 T cell receptor beta chains from one sample sequenced in a study of blood T cell repertoires in COVID-19. The table came from immunoSEQ multiplex PCR; TCRdb's copy has only in-frame clones and leaves some out. This sample carries about 100,000 clones, around 88% of them seen once, and the ten largest clones take about 1.2%. Specimen: peripheral blood. Receptors originate from a man aged 80 or over with active or convalescent COVID-19.

A few counts support this clone. The gene calls are TRBV6-5 and TRBJ1-2, with 7 bases identical to TRBD1. CDR1 is MNHEY, CDR2 SVGAGI, per germline. V shed 6 bases, J shed 2 bases, and the junction held 6 bases outside the gene matches. The length of the CDR3 is 14 residues. The DNA of the CDR3 is TGTGCCAGCAGCCGGGACAGCGGGAACTATGGCTACACCTTC. It is translated as CASSRDSGNYGYTF.

The chain links TRBV29-1 to TRBJ2-7; 9 bases are a match to TRBD1. The trim removed 6 bases at V and 7 bases at J, leaving 7 bases unmatched. Germline CDR1 SQVTM, CDR2 ANQGSEA. This CDR3 contains 12 residues. The CDR3 reads CSVGQGLGEQYF. CDR3 bases: TGCAGCGTGGGACAGGGACTCGGAGAGCAGTACTTC.

V and J are TRBV7-2 and TRBJ1-2; a weak D match, TRBD1 (5 bases). Looked up from germline, CDR1 is SGHTA and CDR2 is FQGNSA. The CDR3 runs 15 residues. The ends were cut back, 2 bases at V and 4 bases at J, with 14 bases in the middle. The CDR3 DNA follows: TGTGCCAGCAGCTTAATCGGGGGAGGGTTCTATGGCTACACCTTC. Translated, it gives CASSLIGGGFYGYTF.

This clone was observed a few times. The V call is TRBV7-2, the J call TRBJ1-3; TRBD1 matches at 7 bases. This CDR3 comprises 16 residues. CDR1 is SGHTA and CDR2 is FQGNSA in the germline V gene. The V segment lost 5 bases and the J segment 4 bases; nucleotides outside the gene matches: 11. The CDR3 DNA follows: TGTGCCAGCAGCCCCCGTCGACAGGGCGCCGGAAACACCATATATTTT. Translating gives CASSPRRQGAGNTIYF.

This chain links TRBV5-4 with TRBJ2-1; 7 nucleotides line up with TRBD2. The V gene end was trimmed by 4 bases and the J gene end by 1 base; junction bases not matched to a gene: 5. Germline V gene sequence: CDR1 SGHNT, CDR2 YYREEE (reference sequence). This CDR3 has 15 residues. CDR3 sequence: CASSEGLVSYNEQFF. CDR3 nucleotide sequence: TGTGCCAGCAGCGAAGGACTAGTTTCCTACAATGAGCAGTTCTTC. The variable domain in full, with the rest retrieved from reference TRBV5-4 and TRBJ2-1, is ETGVTQSPTHLIKTRGQQVTLRCSSQSGHNTVSWYQQALGQGPQFIFQYYREEENGRGNFPPRFSGLQFPNYSSELNVNALELDDSALYLCASSEGLVSYNEQFFGPGTRLTVL.

V usage is TRBV7-2 and J usage is TRBJ1-1; perhaps TRBD1 as D (5 bases). Germline assignment: CDR1 SGHTA and CDR2 FQGNSA. This CDR3 is 13 amino acids long. V was cut by 5 bases and J by 7 bases, with 14 bases left in between. CDR3 bases: TGTGCCAGCAGCCGACAGTACCGGAATGAAGCTTTCTTT. It translates to CASSRQYRNEAFF. The variable domain in full, completed from reference TRBV7-2 and TRBJ1-1, reads GAGVSQSPSNKVTEKGKDVELRCDPISGHTALYWYRQSLGQGLEFLIYFQGNSAPDKSGLPSDRFSAERTGGSVSTLTIQRTQQEDSAVYLCASSRQYRNEAFFGQGTRLTVV.

V usage is TRBV24-1 and J usage is TRBJ2-1, with D perhaps matching TRBD2 (6 bases). The V and J ends lost 3 bases and 5 bases respectively, with 7 bases between them. Germline CDR1 and CDR2: KGHDR and SFDVKD. CDR3 length: 13 residues. The CDR3 loop is CATSDRRDNEQFF. The CDR3 nucleotides read TGTGCCACCAGTGATCGGAGGGACAATGAGCAGTTCTTC.

The J gene is TRBJ2-7, the V gene TRBV21-1; the table's D call, TRBD1, was not checked against the DNA. TRBV21-1 is flagged as a pseudogene. The CDR3 is 16 amino acids. The CDR3 loop is CASSKRDRGSSYEQYF. CDR3 DNA sequence: TGTGCCAGCAGCAAACGGGACAGGGGGTCCTCCTACGAGCAGTACTTC.

This chain joins TRBV18 and TRBJ1-3, with D possibly being TRBD1 (5 bases). The germline CDR1 and CDR2 sequences are KGHSH and LQKENI. Trimming removed 0 bases at V and 0 bases at J, with 9 bases between. The CDR3 covers 16 residues. The CDR3 sequence is CASSPPSGGSGNTIYF. The CDR3 bases are TGTGCCAGCTCACCACCCTCGGGGGGCTCTGGAAACACCATATATTTT.

The chain recombines TRBV20-1 with TRBJ2-1; D is ambiguous. Trimming cost V 3 bases and J 0 bases, with 27 bases left between them. Per germline, CDR1 DFQATT and CDR2 SNEGSKA (reference sequence). CDR3 length equals 20 residues. CDR3 bases: TGCAGTGCTAGTAACTCACCTACCCTCACTAACTTGAGCTCCTACAATGAGCAGTTCTTC. Amino acids: CSASNSPTLTNLSSYNEQFF.

The V gene is TRBV7-6, the J gene TRBJ2-2; D possibly corresponds to TRBD2 (6 bases). Between the trimmed V and J ends, which lost 7 bases and 4 bases, there was a span of 16 bases. The CDR3 totals 15 residues. Germline assignment: CDR1 SGHVS and CDR2 FNYEAQ. The CDR3 sequence is CASTAVIGGTGELFF. Here the CDR3 DNA reads TGTGCCAGCACCGCAGTTATCGGGGGCACCGGGGAGCTGTTTTTT.

This chain connects TRBV10-3 to TRBJ2-5, with D possibly matching TRBD2 (6 bases). The V gene's germline CDR1 is ENHRY and CDR2 SYGVKD. This CDR3 is built from 15 residues. CDR3 DNA: TGTGCTACCTCGTACCCGACAGAGGAGGGAGAGACCCAGTACTTC. Residues: CATSYPTEEGETQYF.

A remark on this clone: One junction end does not reproduce the germline sequence, and a read error may be involved. This CDR3 is also generated by other DNA sequences in the sample. The chain is built from TRBV12-5 and TRBJ2-1, with 7 bases fitting TRBD1. Looked up from germline, CDR1 is LGHNT and CDR2 is FRNRAP. There are 14 residues in the CDR3. For the CDR3, the DNA is TGCGCTAGTGGAGCTGGGACAGCCTACAATGAGCAGTTCTTC. Its protein product is CASGAGTAYNEQFF.

The chain combines TRBV7-9 with TRBJ2-3; D not resolved. V lost 5 bases and J lost 2, with 5 bases in between. The CDR3 spans 12 residues. CDR1 and CDR2 (germline): SEHNR, FQNEAQ (reference sequence). The CDR3 sequence: CASSPYTDTQYF. The DNA for the CDR3 is TGTGCCAGCAGCCCCTACACAGATACGCAGTATTTT.

V gene TRBV3-1 (or the pseudogene TRBV3-2) combines with J gene TRBJ1-2, with D possibly matching TRBD1 (6 bases). The germline gives CDR1 LGHDT, CDR2 YNNKEL (reference sequence). This CDR3 is built from 14 residues. Trimming left V 1 base short and J 4 bases short, with 10 bases between. This CDR3 reads CASSQATGVYGYTF. For the CDR3, the DNA is TGTGCCAGCAGCCAAGCGACAGGAGTCTATGGCTACACCTTC.

V is TRBV11-2 and J is TRBJ2-1, with 11 bases matching TRBD2. The CDR3 is 16 residues long. The trim removed 4 bases at V and 4 bases at J, leaving 6 bases unmatched. Germline CDR1 SGHAT, CDR2 FQNNGV. The CDR3 nucleotides are TGTGCCAGCAGCTCGACGACTAGCGGGACATACAATGAGCAGTTCTTC. Translating gives CASSSTTSGTYNEQFF.

The rearrangement uses TRBV21-1 and TRBJ1-2; whether TRBD1, the table's D call, matches the DNA was not checked. TRBV21-1 represents a pseudogene. The CDR3 length is 17 residues. The CDR3 reads CASSKRGQGARNYGYTF. The CDR3 DNA is TGTGCCAGCAGCAAAAGAGGGCAGGGGGCGCGTAACTATGGCTACACCTTC.

The rearrangement links TRBV18 to TRBJ1-5; no clear D. Germline loops: CDR1 KGHSH, CDR2 LQKENI. The V and J ends lost 6 bases and 0 bases respectively, with 18 bases between them. CDR3 length equals 17 residues. CDR3 protein: CASSALAPGDSNQPQHF. CDR3 coding DNA: TGTGCCAGCTCCGCCCTGGCCCCCGGGGATAGCAATCAGCCCCAGCATTTT.

The chain couples TRBV2 to TRBJ2-5, with 10 bases aligning to TRBD1. Germline assignment: CDR1 SNHLY and CDR2 FYNNEI. This CDR3 contains 14 residues. Trimming at V came to 6 bases and at J to 5 bases, leaving 6 bases not matched to a gene. Here the CDR3 reads CASSADRGRETQYF. CDR3 nucleotide sequence: TGTGCCAGCAGCGCGGACAGGGGGAGGGAGACCCAGTACTTC.

The rearrangement links TRBV7-9 to TRBJ1-4; perhaps TRBD1 as D (6 bases). This CDR3 comprises 14 residues. Trimming pared 6 bases from V and 6 bases from J, leaving 14 bases between. From germline, CDR1 is SEHNR and CDR2 FQNEAQ (reference sequence). DNA for the CDR3: TGTGCCAGCAGTCGAGGGGGGGCTGATGAAAAACTGTTTTTT. It yields the protein CASSRGGADEKLFF.

The rearrangement joins TRBV5-5 to TRBJ1-2; perhaps TRBD1 as D (6 bases). Between the trimmed V and J ends, which lost 0 bases and 7 bases, there was a span of 10 bases. Germline CDR1 SGHKS, CDR2 YYEKEE (reference sequence). The CDR3 is 13 residues long. The CDR3: CASSLAGASGYTF. The CDR3 nucleotides read TGTGCCAGCAGCTTGGCAGGGGCCTCTGGCTACACCTTC.

The chain couples TRBV12-3 or TRBV12-4 to TRBJ2-7; D not certain. Trimming shortened V by 5 bases and J by 0 bases, and 5 bases separated the two germline ends. This CDR3 has 12 residues. For the CDR3, the DNA is TGTGCCAGCAGTCTCCGCTCCTACGAGCAGTACTTC. This gives the protein CASSLRSYEQYF.

This clone was counted a few times. V is TRBV5-1 and J is TRBJ2-1; 13 nucleotides align to TRBD2. V shed 4 bases, J shed 5 bases, and the junction held 3 bases outside the gene matches. The CDR3 spans 15 residues. The germline V gene encodes CDR1 SGHRS and CDR2 YFSETQ. This CDR3 is CASSLGLAGNNEQFF. Written as DNA, the CDR3 is TGCGCCAGCAGCCTGGGACTAGCGGGAAACAATGAGCAGTTCTTC.

This sequence joins TRBV18 and TRBJ1-3, with 9 bases aligning to TRBD1. Trimming at V came to 2 bases and at J to 8 bases, leaving 4 bases not matched to a gene. Per the germline V gene, CDR1 is KGHSH and CDR2 is LQKENI. The CDR3 is 14 residues long. The CDR3 loop reads CASSPGQGMHTIYF. The CDR3 bases are TGTGCCAGCTCACCAGGACAGGGGATGCACACCATATATTTT.

This clone was counted once. V is TRBV5-1 and J is TRBJ2-5; D is unclear. Trimming removed 0 bases at V and 1 base at J, with 7 bases between. CDR1 is SGHRS and CDR2 is YFSETQ in the germline V gene. This CDR3 comprises 14 residues. The CDR3 protein is CASSLAILQETQYF. CDR3 sequence (DNA): TGCGCCAGCAGCTTGGCCATACTCCAAGAGACCCAGTACTTC.

CDR3 loop: CASSEPGLQNTGELFF. CDR3 in DNA: TGCGCCAGCAGCGAACCGGGACTACAGAACACCGGGGAGCTGTTTTTT. The chain is built from TRBV5-1 and TRBJ2-2; 7 bases align to TRBD2. Looked up from germline, CDR1 is SGHRS and CDR2 is YFSETQ. The ends lost 4 bases at V and 1 base at J; junction bases unmatched: 7. The CDR3 covers 16 residues.

This clone has at least ten counts. The chain links TRBV4-3 to TRBJ2-5; TRBD2 matches 12 bases. The germline CDR1 and CDR2 sequences are LGHNA and YSLEER. V dropped 0 bases and J dropped 5; count of bases not matched to a gene: 16. The CDR3 length is 20 residues. The CDR3 protein is CASSQDQSSGRASVSETQYF. In DNA, the CDR3 is TGCGCCAGCAGCCAAGATCAGTCTAGCGGGAGGGCCTCTGTTTCGGAGACCCAGTACTTC.

The count of this clone is one. This chain links TRBV19 with TRBJ2-7; 10 bases fit TRBD2. Germline lookup yields CDR1 LNHDA and CDR2 SQIVND (reference sequence). This CDR3 spans 22 amino acids. The V segment lost 4 bases and the J segment 5 bases; nucleotides outside the gene matches: 29. Here the CDR3 reads CASSRGLAEGLWATESQHEQYF. The CDR3 nucleotides are TGTGCCAGTAGTAGAGGACTAGCGGAGGGCCTATGGGCGACCGAATCTCAACACGAGCAGTACTTC.